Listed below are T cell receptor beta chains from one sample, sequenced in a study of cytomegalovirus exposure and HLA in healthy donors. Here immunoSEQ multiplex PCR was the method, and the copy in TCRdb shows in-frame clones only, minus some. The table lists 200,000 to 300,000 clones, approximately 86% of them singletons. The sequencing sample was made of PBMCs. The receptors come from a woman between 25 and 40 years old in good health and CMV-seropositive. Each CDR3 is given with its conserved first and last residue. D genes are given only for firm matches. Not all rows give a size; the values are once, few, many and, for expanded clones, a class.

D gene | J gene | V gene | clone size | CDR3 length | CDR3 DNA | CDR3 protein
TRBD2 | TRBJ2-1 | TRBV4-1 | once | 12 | TGCGCCAGCACCGCGTCGCGGGGGGAGCAGTTCTTC | CASTASRGEQFF
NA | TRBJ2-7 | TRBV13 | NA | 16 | TGTGCCAGCACCCTAGGCGGCGGGTTGAGCTCCTACGAGCAGTACTTC | CASTLGGGLSSYEQYF
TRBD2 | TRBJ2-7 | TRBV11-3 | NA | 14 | TGTGCCAGCAGCTTATCGCTAGCGGGAGGCGAGCAGTACTTC | CASSLSLAGGEQYF
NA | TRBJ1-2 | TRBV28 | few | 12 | TGTGCCAGCAGTTTGGTTCTGTGGCGCTACACCTTC | CASSLVLWRYTF
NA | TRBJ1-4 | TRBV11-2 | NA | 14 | TGTGCCAGCAGTTTTTACAGGATAGGTGAAAAACTGTTTTTT | CASSFYRIGEKLFF
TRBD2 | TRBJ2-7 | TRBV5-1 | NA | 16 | TGCGCCAGCAGCTTGGCCCCTAGCGGTCGGACCTACGAGCAGTACTTC | CASSLAPSGRTYEQYF
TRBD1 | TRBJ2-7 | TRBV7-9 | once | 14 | TGTGCCAGCAGCCCAGGACAGGGGAGGGCCGAGCAGTACTTC | CASSPGQGRAEQYF
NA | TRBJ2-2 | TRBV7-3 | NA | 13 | TGTGCCAGCAGCTCGGGAGCCACCGGGGAGCTGTTTTTT | CASSSGATGELFF
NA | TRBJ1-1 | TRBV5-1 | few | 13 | TGCGCCAGCAGCTCGGACAGCGAGGATGAAGCTTTCTTT | CASSSDSEDEAFF
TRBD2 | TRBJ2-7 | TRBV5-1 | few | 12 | TGCGCCAGCAGCTTTAGCGGGGAAGAGCAGTACTTC | CASSFSGEEQYF
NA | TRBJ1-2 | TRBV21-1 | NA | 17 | TGTGCCAGCAGCAAATCTTCGAGCGAGGGCGGAAGATATGGCTACACCTTC | CASSKSSSEGGRYGYTF
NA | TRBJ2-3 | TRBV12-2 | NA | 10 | TGTGCAAGCTTAATAGATACGCAGTATTTT | CASLIDTQYF
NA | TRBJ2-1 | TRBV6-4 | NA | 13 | TGTGCCAGCAGCGTGACAGTTTCCAATGAGCAGTTCTTC | CASSVTVSNEQFF
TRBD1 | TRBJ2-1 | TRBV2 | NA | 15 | TGTGCCAGCGGTTCCCCGGGACAGATGGGCAATGAGCAGTTCTTC | CASGSPGQMGNEQFF
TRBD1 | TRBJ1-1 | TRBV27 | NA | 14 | TGTGCCAGCAGTTCGGGACAGGTGAACACTGAAGCTTTCTTT | CASSSGQVNTEAFF
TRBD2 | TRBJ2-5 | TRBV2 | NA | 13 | TGTGCCAGCAGTGTGGGAGGGGTAGAGACCCAGTACTTC | CASSVGGVETQYF
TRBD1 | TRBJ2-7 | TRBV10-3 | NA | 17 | TGTGCCATCAGTGATAGCTCCGGGACAGGGGCCTTATACGAGCAGTACTTC | CAISDSSGTGALYEQYF
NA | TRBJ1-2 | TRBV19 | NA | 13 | TGTGCCAGTAGTATTCCCGAAGGCGGGGGCTACACCTTC | CASSIPEGGGYTF
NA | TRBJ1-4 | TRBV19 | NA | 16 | TGTGCCAGTAGTAGAGGAACAAGAACTACTAATGAAAAACTGTTTTTT | CASSRGTRTTNEKLFF
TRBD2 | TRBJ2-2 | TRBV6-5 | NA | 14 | TGTGCCAGCAGGACTAGCGGGAGTACCGGGGAGCTGTTTTTT | CASRTSGSTGELFF
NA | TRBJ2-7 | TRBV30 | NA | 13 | TGTGCCTGGAGTATTCACCCATCCGGCGAGCAGTACTTC | CAWSIHPSGEQYF
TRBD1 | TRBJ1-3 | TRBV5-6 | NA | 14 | TGTGCCAGCAGCTCCGGGACAGGTACCACCGGAGTATATTTT | CASSSGTGTTGVYF
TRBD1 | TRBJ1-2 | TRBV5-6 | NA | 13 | TGTGCCAGCACGGCACAGGGGAACTATGGCTACACCTTC | CASTAQGNYGYTF
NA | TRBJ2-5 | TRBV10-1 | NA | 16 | TGCGCCAGCAGTGAGTCGGCGGGCGGTAGTAGGGAGACCCAGTACTTC | CASSESAGGSRETQYF
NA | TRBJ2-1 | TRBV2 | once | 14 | TGTGCCAGCAGGGGTCATGAAGGGGACAATGAGCAGTTCTTC | CASRGHEGDNEQFF
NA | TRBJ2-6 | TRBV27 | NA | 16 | TGTGCCAGCAGTTTTGGGGCGGTCTCTGGGGCCAACGTCCTGACTTTC | CASSFGAVSGANVLTF
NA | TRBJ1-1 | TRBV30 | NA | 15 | TGTGCCTGGGGAGGAAGACAGGAATTTGGCACTGAAGCTTTCTTT | CAWGGRQEFGTEAFF
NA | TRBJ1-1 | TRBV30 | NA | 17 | TGTGCCTGGAGTGTCACATGGACGGACGGGGGATTTTATGAAGCTTTCTTT | CAWSVTWTDGGFYEAFF
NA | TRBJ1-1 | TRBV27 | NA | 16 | TGTGCCAGCAGTTTAAGTCGGGGGGCGCGTGGCACTGAAGCTTTCTTT | CASSLSRGARGTEAFF
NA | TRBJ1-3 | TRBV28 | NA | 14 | TGTGCCAGCAGTTTACGGGGGGGAGGAAACACCATATATTTT | CASSLRGGGNTIYF
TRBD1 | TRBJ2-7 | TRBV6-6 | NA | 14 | TGTGCCAGCAGTTACTCAGAGGGGGCTATCGAGCAGTACTTC | CASSYSEGAIEQYF
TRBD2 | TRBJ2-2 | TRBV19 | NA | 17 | TGTGCCAGTAGTAACCAGCGGGGCACCCCGAACACCGGGGAGCTGTTTTTT | CASSNQRGTPNTGELFF
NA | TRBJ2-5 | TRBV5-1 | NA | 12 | TGCGCCAGCAGCTTGCCCAAAGAGACCCAGTACTTC | CASSLPKETQYF
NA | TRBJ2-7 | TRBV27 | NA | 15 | TGTGCCAGCAGTTTAAAGGCAGGGGCCCCCCTCGAGCAGTACTTC | CASSLKAGAPLEQYF
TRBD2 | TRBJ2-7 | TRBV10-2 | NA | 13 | TGCGCCAGCATGTGGCGGGAGAGGTACGAGCAGTACTTC | CASMWRERYEQYF
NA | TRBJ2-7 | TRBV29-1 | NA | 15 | TGCAGCGCTGGACAGTCCTTTCTCTCTCACTACGAGCAGTACTTC | CSAGQSFLSHYEQYF
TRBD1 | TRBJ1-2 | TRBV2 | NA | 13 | TGTGCCAGCAGTGGACAGGGGGCGGATGGCTACACCTTC | CASSGQGADGYTF
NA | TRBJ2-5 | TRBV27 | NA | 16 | TGTGCCAGCAGTTTATCAGGCGGGGAGGTCGAAAAGACCCAGTACTTC | CASSLSGGEVEKTQYF
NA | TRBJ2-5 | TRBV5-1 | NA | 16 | TGCGCCAGCAGCGGAGGATGGGGAGCTTACCAAGAGACCCAGTACTTC | CASSGGWGAYQETQYF
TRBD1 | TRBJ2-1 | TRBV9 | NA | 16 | TGTGCCAGCAGCGTCATACAGGGGAAGAGGTACAATGAGCAGTTCTTC | CASSVIQGKRYNEQFF
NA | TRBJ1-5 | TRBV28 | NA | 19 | TGTGCCAGCAGTTTCGAGGGCAGGACTAACTTTTATAGCAATCAGCCCCAGCATTTT | CASSFEGRTNFYSNQPQHF
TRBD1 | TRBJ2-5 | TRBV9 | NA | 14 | TGTGCCAGCAGCGAGGGGGCGCCTCCAGAGACCCAGTACTTC | CASSEGAPPETQYF
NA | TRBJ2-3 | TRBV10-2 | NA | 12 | TGCGCCACCCTAGTAGTCCCAGATACGCAGTATTTT | CATLVVPDTQYF
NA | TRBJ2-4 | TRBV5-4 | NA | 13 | TGTGCCAGCGGGGACTTAGCCAAAAACATTCAGTACTTC | CASGDLAKNIQYF
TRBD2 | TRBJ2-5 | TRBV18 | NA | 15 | TGTGCCAGCTCACCGACTAGCGGGCACCAAGAGACCCAGTACTTC | CASSPTSGHQETQYF
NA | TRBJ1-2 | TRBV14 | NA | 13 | TGTGCCAGCAGCCATCAGGGATCTCGGGGCTACACCTTC | CASSHQGSRGYTF
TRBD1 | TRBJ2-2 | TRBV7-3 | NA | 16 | TGTGCCAGCAGCTTAGGGACAGGGTCAAACACCGGGGAGCTGTTTTTT | CASSLGTGSNTGELFF
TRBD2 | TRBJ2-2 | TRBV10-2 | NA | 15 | TGCGCCACCGCAACCCTAGCGGGAGGTCCCGGGGAGCTGTTTTTT | CATATLAGGPGELFF
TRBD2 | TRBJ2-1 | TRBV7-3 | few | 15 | TGTGCCAGCAGCCTTAGCGGGAGGGCCTACAATGAGCAGTTCTTC | CASSLSGRAYNEQFF
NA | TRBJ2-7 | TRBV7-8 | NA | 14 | TGTGCCAGCAGCTTAGGCAGGTGGGGCAACGAGCAGTACTTC | CASSLGRWGNEQYF
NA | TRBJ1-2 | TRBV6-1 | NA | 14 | TGTGCCAGCAGTGAATGGACAGAGGACTATGGCTACACCTTC | CASSEWTEDYGYTF
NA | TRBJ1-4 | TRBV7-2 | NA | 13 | TGTGCCAGCAGCTTGAGGGCTAATGAAAAACTGTTTTTT | CASSLRANEKLFF
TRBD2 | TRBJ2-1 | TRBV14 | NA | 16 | TGTGCCAGCAGTTCCCTAGCGGGAGGGGTCTACAATGAGCAGTTCTTC | CASSSLAGGVYNEQFF
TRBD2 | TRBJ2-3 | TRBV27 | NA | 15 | TGTGCCAGCAGTTTTACGACTAGCGGGGTAGATACGCAGTATTTT | CASSFTTSGVDTQYF
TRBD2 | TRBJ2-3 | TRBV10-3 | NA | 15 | TGTGCCATCAGTCCGACTAGCGGAGAAACAGATACGCAGTATTTT | CAISPTSGETDTQYF